These 19 T cell receptor beta chains share one sample of origin, sequenced in a study of vaccination and CD4 T cells after COVID-19. Regarding treatment: approximately 11-day PBMC culture with coronavirus spike peptide pools or control peptides (ViraFEST assay). Researchers collected the unexposed donor's CD4+ T cells before the COVID-19 pandemic (2011-2018). The antigens for these receptors are not known. The Oncomine TCR Beta short-read assay generated sequence data from the DNA of cultured CD4+ T cells. The genomic DNA was obtained from cultured CD4+ T cells by extraction with the QIAamp micro DNA kit. TCRdb called the PCR reads again in MiXCR, with one record for every CDR3 protein. Found here are over 7,500 distinct CDR3 sequences, 25% to 40% of them singletons; the top ten hold roughly 23%. The sequenced material came from CD4+ T cells from blood, cultured in vitro. These receptors were obtained from a human donor in good health.

The J gene is TRBJ2-1, the V gene TRBV20-1, with 9 bases matching TRBD2. The CDR3 is 14 amino acids. The germline gives CDR1 DFQATT, CDR2 SNEGSKA (reference sequence). The ends lost 6 bases at V and 0 bases at J; junction bases unmatched: 3. The DNA for the CDR3 is TGCAGTGCCGATAGCGGGAGCTCCTACAATGAGCAGTTCTTC. Amino acid sequence: CSADSGSSYNEQFF.

The rearrangement joins TRBV2 to TRBJ2-1; perhaps TRBD1 as D (5 bases). Germline CDR1 is SNHLY and CDR2 is FYNNEI. The CDR3 spans 14 residues. Trimming pared 8 bases from V and 7 bases from J, leaving 18 bases between. CDR3 nucleotide sequence: TGTGCCAGCCCCGGTTTGGGGCTTGATAATGAGCAGTTCTTC. Amino acid sequence: CASPGLGLDNEQFF.

This clonotype came up once. The chain couples TRBV4-3 to TRBJ2-7; 9 bases are a match to TRBD1. Germline-derived CDR1 and CDR2 are LGHNA and YSLEER. The V and J ends lost 4 bases and 4 bases, in that order; junction bases with no gene match: 5. CDR3 length: 14 amino acids. The CDR3 sequence is CASSLAGTGYEQYF. In DNA form, the CDR3 reads TGCGCCAGCAGCCTCGCCGGGACAGGGTACGAGCAGTACTTC.

The V call is TRBV6-1, the J call TRBJ2-5; 7 bases fit TRBD1. Germline-derived CDR1 and CDR2 are MNHNS and SASEGT. The CDR3 sequence is 13 residues long. V lost 1 base, J lost 5 bases, and 1 base stayed unmatched. In nucleotides, the CDR3 is TGTGCCAGCAGTGAAGGCAGGGGGGAGACCCAGTACTTC. Its translation: CASSEGRGETQYF.

The rearrangement uses TRBV7-2 and TRBJ2-7, with TRBD1 identical over 7 bases. V lost 5 bases to trimming and J lost 3 bases; unmatched junction nucleotides: 7. From germline, CDR1 is SGHTA and CDR2 FQGNSA. The CDR3 covers 14 residues. CDR3 sequence (DNA): TGTGCCAGCAGCCGCCGACAGGGTAACTACGAGCAGTACTTC. Its translation: CASSRRQGNYEQYF.

V and J are TRBV9 and TRBJ1-6; 11 bases are a match to TRBD1. Trimming at V came to 5 bases and at J to 6 bases, leaving 4 bases not matched to a gene. The germline CDR1 and CDR2 sequences are SGDLS and YYNGEE. There are 15 residues in the CDR3. CDR3 coding DNA: TGTGCCAGCAGAGCCGGGACAGGGGGTAATTCACCCCTCCACTTT. Translation: CASRAGTGGNSPLHF. Looking up the rest from reference TRBV9 and TRBJ1-6 gives the full variable domain: DSGVTQTPKHLITATGQRVTLRCSPRSGDLSVYWYQQSLDQGLQFLIQYYNGEERAKGNILERFSAQQFPDLHSELNLSSLELGDSALYFCASRAGTGGNSPLHFGNGTRLTVT.

Here the CDR3 DNA reads TGCAGTGCTCCCGGGACTCCAAGCTCCTACAATGAGCAGTTCTTC. It encodes CSAPGTPSSYNEQFF. This chain links TRBV20-1 with TRBJ2-1; D perhaps matches TRBD2 (6 bases). CDR1 is DFQATT and CDR2 is SNEGSKA in the germline V gene (reference sequence). Trimming removed 5 bases at V and 0 bases at J, with 14 bases between. CDR3 length: 15 residues.

This clonotype appeared a few times. The chain employs TRBV6-1 and TRBJ1-1; D is possibly TRBD1 (6 bases). There are 13 residues in the CDR3. Germline CDR1 reads MNHNS; CDR2 reads SASEGT. V lost 6 bases, J lost 4 bases, and 12 bases lay in between. CDR3: CASSHRGGTEAFF. The CDR3 nucleotides read TGTGCCAGCAGCCATAGGGGGGGCACTGAAGCTTTCTTT.

V usage is TRBV16 and J usage is TRBJ2-4, with TRBD1 as a possible D gene (5 bases). CDR1 and CDR2 from the germline V gene are KGHSY and FQNENV. Trimming stripped 4 bases from V and 9 bases from J, with 22 bases between. There are 16 residues in the CDR3. For the CDR3, the DNA is TGTGCCAGCAGCCCCCCAAGGGGCAGAGGCCCAGCCATTCAGTACTTC. This encodes CASSPPRGRGPAIQYF.

The chain links TRBV20-1 to TRBJ1-3, with 7 bases matching TRBD1. The V segment lost 5 bases and the J segment 4 bases; nucleotides outside the gene matches: 8. The germline CDR1 and CDR2 sequences are DFQATT and SNEGSKA (reference sequence). The CDR3 runs 14 residues. CDR3 DNA sequence: TGCAGTGCTGAGATAGGGGGCTCGGGAAACACCATATATTTT. Protein: CSAEIGGSGNTIYF.

This clonotype came up a few times. The chain has TRBV20-1 and TRBJ1-5; no definite D call. The CDR3 consists of 13 residues. Germline CDR1 reads DFQATT; CDR2 reads SNEGSKA (reference sequence). V was clipped by 1 base and J by 3 bases, with 7 bases between them. The CDR3 reads CSARVVTNQPQHF. As DNA, the CDR3 is TGCAGTGCTAGAGTTGTGACCAATCAGCCCCAGCATTTT.

The chain is built from TRBV11-3 and TRBJ2-1; weak D call: TRBD2 (5 bases). Between the trimmed V and J ends, which lost 8 bases and 10 bases, there was a span of 15 bases. In germline, CDR1 is SGHNT, CDR2 YENEEA. The CDR3 totals 12 residues. The CDR3 DNA follows: TGTGCCAGCCCTAGAGGGCGAATGGAGCAGTTCTTC. This gives the protein CASPRGRMEQFF.

This clonotype was found a few times. The V call is TRBV27, the J call TRBJ1-5; no clear D gene. Germline V CDR1 and CDR2: MNHEY, SMNVEV (reference sequence). The CDR3 runs to 16 residues. With 2 bases removed from V and 3 bases from J, the gap between germline ends came to 14 bases. The CDR3 DNA is TGTGCCAGCAGTTTAGGTATGGGAGACGCCAATCAGCCCCAGCATTTT. This sequence encodes CASSLGMGDANQPQHF.

This clonotype was found a few times. The V gene is TRBV29-1, the J gene TRBJ2-5; D unresolved. The CDR3 totals 13 residues. Germline values: CDR1 SQVTM, CDR2 ANQGSEA. V was clipped by 3 bases and J by 5 bases, with 13 bases between them. The CDR3 DNA sequence: TGCAGCGTTGACTTTGGCAAAAGGGAGACCCAGTACTTC. The encoded protein is CSVDFGKRETQYF.

This clonotype has just a few counts. The genes are TRBV7-3 and TRBJ2-1; TRBD2 matches at 7 bases. In germline, CDR1 is SGHTA, CDR2 FQGTGA. J lost 3 bases, V lost 1 base, and 0 bases had no gene match. This CDR3 contains 14 residues. The CDR3 loop reads CASSLRGGYNEQFF. The CDR3 DNA reads TGTGCCAGCAGCTTAAGGGGGGGCTACAATGAGCAGTTCTTC. The full variable domain, in which reference TRBV7-3 and TRBJ2-1 provide the parts outside the CDR3, is GAGVSQTPSNKVTEKGKYVELRCDPISGHTALYWYRQSLGQGPEFLIYFQGTGAADDSGLPNDRFFAVRPEGSVSTLKIQRTERGDSAVYLCASSLRGGYNEQFFGPGTRLTVL.

The chain employs TRBV24-1 and TRBJ2-1, with a weak D call TRBD2 (7 bases). The germline V gene has CDR1 KGHDR and CDR2 SFDVKD. The V and J ends lost 4 bases and 13 bases respectively, with 25 bases between them. This CDR3 has 16 amino acids. Here the CDR3 DNA reads TGTGCCACCAGTGAGGGGGGGCGGGAGCAGTTTCCGTCCCAGTTCTTC. This translates into CATSEGGREQFPSQFF.

In its sample, this clonotype was seen a few times. This chain links TRBV24-1 with TRBJ2-2; 7 bases are shared with TRBD2. V shed 5 bases, J shed 1 base, and the junction held 3 bases outside the gene matches. Germline V gene lookup returns CDR1 KGHDR and CDR2 SFDVKD. This CDR3 has 15 residues. The CDR3 coding sequence is TGTGCCACCAGTGTACCTAGCGGGAACACCGGGGAGCTGTTTTTT. Its protein product is CATSVPSGNTGELFF.

This chain links TRBV11-2 with TRBJ2-5, with 7 bases that match TRBD1. The V gene end was trimmed by 5 bases and the J gene end by 1 base; junction bases not matched to a gene: 1. CDR3 length equals 13 residues. Per germline, CDR1 SGHAT and CDR2 FQNNGV. Here the CDR3 reads CASSRQGQETQYF. CDR3 nucleotides: TGTGCCAGCAGCCGACAGGGCCAAGAGACCCAGTACTTC.

The chain employs TRBV20-1 and TRBJ2-1; D gene ambiguous. V was clipped by 5 bases and J by 8 bases, with 19 bases between them. This CDR3 comprises 14 residues. Germline values: CDR1 DFQATT, CDR2 SNEGSKA (reference sequence). CDR3 nucleotides: TGCAGTGCTCCTCCGGGCCTAGTGATCGATGAGCAGTTCTTC. Protein product: CSAPPGLVIDEQFF.